This T cell receptor beta chain was obtained from a study of T cell clones after liver transplantation. Study information: TCRbeta sequencing after a pre-transplant mixed lymphocyte reaction identified graft-donor-reactive clones, later tracked in post-transplant blood. As an antigen-independent comparator, third-party-reactive TCRbeta sequences came from pre-transplant mixed lymphocyte reactions. Whole-study findings and limits: Conclusions were preliminary, with small, heterogeneous patient groups.

Using immunoSEQ multiplex PCR, the repertoire was profiled, and TCRdb retains in-frame clones only, with some absent. The top ten clones hold just under 1% of a sample with roughly 100,000 clones, roughly 80% of them seen once. CDR3 size: 16 residues. V lost 0 bases, J lost 2 bases, and 4 bases stayed unmatched. CDR1 is SGHTS, CDR2 YDEGEE, per germline. This clone was counted a single time. Its antigen remains unknown. The material sequenced was CD4+ T cells from blood, taken before liver transplant. The chain combines TRBV5-8 with TRBJ2-7, with 11 bases lining up with TRBD2. This sequence was found in a human donor who received a liver transplant. The CDR3 sequence is CASSLGLAGLTYEQYF. The CDR3 region has the DNA TGTGCCAGCAGCTTGGGACTAGCGGGGCTAACCTACGAGCAGTACTTC.